This TCR beta chain was retrieved from a study of cytomegalovirus exposure and HLA in healthy donors. Whole-study findings and limits: Later genetic work tied a missense DCLRE1C variant to beta-chain V and J trimming.

Both 60 Vbeta primers and 13 Jbeta primers went into the PCR. The protocol was immunoSEQ multiplex PCR, while the TCRdb copy is restricted to in-frame clones and leaves out a portion. The sample comprises some 220,000 clones, 85% of which are singletons, and approximately 0.24% rests with the top ten. At sampling all donors were nominally healthy, likely with unrecorded immune exposures. Worth noting for this clone: As yet, its antigen is unknown.

V gave up 2 bases and J gave up 8 bases; unmatched junction bases: 15. CDR3 length: 18 residues. Per the germline V gene, CDR1 is SGHNT and CDR2 is YYREEE (reference sequence). The sequenced sample consisted of PBMCs. The clonotype was recovered from a girl aged 2 to 9 in good health and CMV-seronegative. This chain uses TRBV5-4 with TRBJ1-4; 10 nucleotides match TRBD1. The CDR3 DNA is TGTGCCAGCAGCTTACCGGGACAGGGGCTTAGTCCGAGGGAAAAACTGTTTTTT. This gives the protein CASSLPGQGLSPREKLFF.